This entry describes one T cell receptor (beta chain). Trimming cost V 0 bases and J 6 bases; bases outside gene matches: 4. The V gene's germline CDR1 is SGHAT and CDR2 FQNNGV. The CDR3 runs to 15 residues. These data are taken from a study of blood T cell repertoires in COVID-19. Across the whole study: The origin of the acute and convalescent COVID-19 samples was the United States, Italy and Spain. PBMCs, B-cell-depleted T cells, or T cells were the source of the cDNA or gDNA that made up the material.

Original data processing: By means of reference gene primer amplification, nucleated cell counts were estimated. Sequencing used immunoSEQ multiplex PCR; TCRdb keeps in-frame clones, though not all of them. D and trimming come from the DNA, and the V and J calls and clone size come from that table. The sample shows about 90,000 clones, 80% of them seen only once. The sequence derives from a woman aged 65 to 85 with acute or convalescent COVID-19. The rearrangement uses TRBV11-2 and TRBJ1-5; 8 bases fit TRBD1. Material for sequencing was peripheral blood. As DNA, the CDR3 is TGTGCCAGCAGCTTAGATTCAGGGGGCAGTCAGCCCCAGCATTTT. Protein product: CASSLDSGGSQPQHF.